The 6 T cell receptor beta chains below were found in one sample sequenced in a study of beta chain features in type 1 diabetes. The sequenced template was cDNA made from the entire isolated RNA. Libraries were prepared by immunoSEQ multiplex PCR; TCRdb keeps only in-frame clonotypes and omits some of them. The data contain roughly 130,000 clones, about 9.2% of them singletons. Sequencing was performed on central memory CD4+ T cells from blood. All receptors come from a man aged 18 to 29 in good health.

This clone was seen a handful of times. The gene calls are TRBV5-4 and TRBJ2-7; a weak D match, TRBD1 (5 bases). The CDR3 runs to 15 residues. Germline values: CDR1 SGHNT, CDR2 YYREEE (reference sequence). V lost 4 bases, J lost 3 bases, and 17 bases lay in between. CDR3 loop: CASSVTGSGNYEQYF. CDR3 coding DNA: TGTGCCAGCAGCGTGACCGGGTCAGGGAACTACGAGCAGTACTTC.

This clone occurred a few times. V usage is TRBV19 and J usage is TRBJ2-7; D is uncertain. Germline lookup yields CDR1 LNHDA and CDR2 SQIVND (reference sequence). There are 14 residues in the CDR3. V dropped 4 bases and J dropped 0 bases, with 10 bases sitting between them. CDR3 sequence reads: CASSTPGSSYEQYF. The CDR3 DNA reads TGTGCCAGTAGTACCCCAGGTAGCTCCTACGAGCAGTACTTC.

The V and J genes are TRBV6-1 and TRBJ1-5; perhaps TRBD1 as D (6 bases). The germline V gene encodes CDR1 MNHNS and CDR2 SASEGT. Trimming left V 4 bases short and J 1 base short, with 11 bases between. The CDR3 is 15 amino acids. As DNA, the CDR3 is TGTGCCAGCAGTGCCGGGACACGAAGCAATCAGCCCCAGCATTTT. Amino acids: CASSAGTRSNQPQHF.

The J gene is TRBJ2-5, the V gene TRBV5-6; D remains ambiguous. This CDR3 is 13 amino acids long. V lost 5 bases and J lost 2, with 10 bases in between. Germline values: CDR1 SGHDT, CDR2 YYEEEE. This chain's CDR3 is CASRWRPQETQYF. In DNA, the CDR3 is TGTGCCAGCAGATGGAGACCTCAAGAGACCCAGTACTTC.

This chain uses TRBV19 with TRBJ1-5, with a tentative D call TRBD1 (6 bases). Germline-derived CDR1 and CDR2 are LNHDA and SQIVND (reference sequence). V was cut by 8 bases and J by 7 bases, with 18 bases left in between. This CDR3 contains 14 residues. CDR3 region: CASRNTGLGQPQHF. CDR3 DNA sequence: TGTGCCAGTCGAAATACAGGGTTAGGGCAGCCCCAGCATTTT.

The chain is built from TRBV21-1 and TRBJ1-5; TRBD1 was called by the table and not checked on the DNA. TRBV21-1 is reported as a pseudogene. This CDR3 comprises 13 residues. The CDR3, as DNA: TGTGCCAGCAGCAGAGACAGTGATCAGCCCCAGCATTTT. Translated, it gives CASSRDSDQPQHF.